This T cell receptor (beta chain) was sequenced for a study of T-cell reconstitution after alpha-beta-depleted transplantation in children. General study results and limits: Several hundred expanded graft clones reportedly supplied alpha-beta T cells about two months after transplant. Some patients' high day-60 TCRbeta diversity was traced to surviving recipient T cells and thymic progenitors.

The germline V gene encodes CDR1 SNHLY and CDR2 FYNNEI. Trimming stripped 11 bases from V and 0 bases from J, with 29 bases between. The length of the CDR3 is 18 residues. There are a few counts of this clonotype. Its cognate antigen is unknown. The TCRbeta library incorporated unique molecular identifiers. TCRdb re-called the PCR reads through MiXCR, storing one row per CDR3 protein. In the table there are 200,000 or so distinct CDR3 sequences, roughly 6.3% of which are singletons. V is TRBV2 and J is TRBJ2-7, with D tentatively TRBD2 (7 bases). The sequencing here drew on PBMCs, taken before TCRalphabeta/CD19-depleted stem cell transplant. The sequence derives from a girl under three years old with combined immunodeficiency, due to receive a stem cell transplant. The CDR3 here is CAFCFAGVDGQISYEQYF. The CDR3 nucleotides read TGTGCCTTCTGTTTTGCGGGGGTGGACGGACAGATCTCCTACGAGCAGTACTTC.